This T cell receptor beta chain was profiled in a study of cytomegalovirus exposure and HLA in healthy donors. This CDR3 spans 16 amino acids. V gave up 4 bases and J gave up 2 bases, with 18 bases separating them. CDR1 and CDR2 (germline): MNHNY, SVGAGI (reference sequence). Regarding the study as a whole: The authors later found most CMV-associated TCR beta chains appeared HLA-restricted. Reports state that TCR beta sequences accurately predicted most subjects' HLA-A and HLA-B alleles. Most of the TCR beta V segments (in an earlier analysis) were productive either about 87% or about 30% of the time.

As for this clone: Its antigen is currently unknown.

PCR employed 60 Vbeta and 13 Jbeta primers. Authors' methods: Later, an analysis found about 77 million unique TCR beta chains, and about 10 million of these were shared. Clones were sequenced by immunoSEQ multiplex PCR, and TCRdb holds only the in-frame ones, with some missing. V and J calls and clone size follow that table, whereas D and trimming were derived from the DNA. The sample yields some 90,000 clones, 76% seen once. This rearrangement joins TRBV6-6 to TRBJ2-7; maybe TRBD1 (6 bases). Sequenced sample: PBMCs. The receptor's source is a man aged 30-40 years in good health and CMV-seropositive. The CDR3 region is CASSSPTGTGTYEQYF. The CDR3 bases are TGTGCCAGCAGTTCCCCTACAGGGACGGGCACCTACGAGCAGTACTTC.